This T cell receptor beta chain came from a study of blood T cells in healthy people across ages. Overall study context: There was about one barcoded beta molecule captured by template switching per two T cells.

Germline CDR1 is PRHDT and CDR2 is FYEKMQ (reference sequence). With 6 bases clipped from V and 5 bases from J, the junction kept 14 bases outside the gene matches. The CDR3 is made up of 16 amino acids. With a J-beta primer mix and a sample-barcoded 5' primer, a second PCR ran 7 to 11 cycles. Unique molecular identifiers of 12 random nucleotides labeled each cDNA. TCRdb passed the 5' RACE reads through MiXCR, listing each CDR3 protein once. The sample lists approximately 670,000 distinct CDR3 sequences; roughly 43% were seen once. The sequenced sample was blood. The chain couples TRBV13 to TRBJ2-7; TRBD2 aligns across 9 bases. This receptor was identified in a man older than 75 in good health. CDR3 loop: CASSKSLSSGKHEQYF. The CDR3 DNA sequence: TGTGCCAGCAGTAAATCGCTGTCTAGCGGGAAACACGAGCAGTACTTC.